This is a list of T cell receptor beta chains from one sample in a study of blood T cells in healthy people across ages. TCRdb redid the calling of the 5' RACE reads with MiXCR, one entry per CDR3 protein. The table records around 800,000 distinct CDR3 sequences, around 62% of them present only once. The sequenced sample consisted of blood. The receptors were gathered from a man aged 30 to 45 in good health. CDR3s include the opening cysteine and the closing phenylalanine or tryptophan. Each record gives: clone size, V gene, CDR3 length, D gene, J gene, CDR3 protein, CDR3 DNA. A D gene is named only where the DNA matches it firmly. Not every row has a clone size; where given, it reads once, few, many or a size class.

few	TRBV9	13	NA	TRBJ2-1	CASSVAGSNEQFF	TGTGCCAGCAGCGTAGCGGGGAGTAATGAGCAGTTCTTC
NA	TRBV6-2/TRBV6-3	12	NA	TRBJ2-1	CASRYWRNEQFF	TGTGCCAGCAGGTACTGGAGGAATGAGCAGTTCTTC
NA	TRBV3-1	13	NA	TRBJ1-4	CASSHEPNEKLFF	TGTGCCAGCAGCCACGAACCTAATGAAAAACTGTTTTTT
NA	TRBV20-1	12	NA	TRBJ2-7	CSARAITYEQYF	TGCAGTGCTAGGGCCATTACCTACGAGCAGTACTTC
NA	TRBV10-3	14	NA	TRBJ1-5	CAISALGGDQPQHF	TGTGCCATCAGTGCATTAGGTGGGGATCAGCCCCAGCATTTT
NA	TRBV5-1	16	NA	TRBJ2-1	CASSLRLASSYSEQFF	TGCGCCAGCAGCTTGCGGCTCGCCAGCTCCTACAGTGAGCAGTTCTTC
NA	TRBV20-1	12	TRBD1	TRBJ1-2	CSARDRVYGYTF	TGCAGTGCCAGGGACAGGGTCTATGGCTACACCTTC
NA	TRBV29-1	17	TRBD2	TRBJ2-3	CSVGGEGRGRGTDTQYF	TGCAGCGTCGGGGGTGAAGGGAGGGGACGAGGCACAGATACGCAGTATTTT
few	TRBV9	16	NA	TRBJ2-1	CASEGGMGGPYNEQFF	TGTGCCAGCGAGGGGGGTATGGGGGGCCCCTACAATGAGCAGTTCTTC
once	TRBV6-6	16	TRBD1	TRBJ2-3	CASTRQGQFSTDTQYF	TGTGCCAGCACTCGACAGGGGCAATTTAGCACAGATACGCAGTATTTT
NA	TRBV5-1	13	NA	TRBJ2-7	CASSLSAVNEQYF	TGCGCCAGCAGCTTGTCAGCGGTGAACGAGCAGTACTTC
NA	TRBV29-1	12	TRBD1	TRBJ2-3	CSVWTGTDTQYF	TGCAGCGTGTGGACAGGGACAGATACGCAGTATTTT
NA	TRBV27	12	NA	TRBJ1-2	CASYGQRYGYTF	TGTGCCAGCTACGGACAGCGCTATGGCTACACCTTC
NA	TRBV2	13	NA	TRBJ2-1	CASTRGGVDEQFF	TGTGCCAGCACCAGGGGGGGAGTGGATGAGCAGTTCTTC
NA	TRBV2	14	NA	TRBJ1-1	CASSEPGMNTEAFF	TGTGCCAGCAGTGAACCGGGGATGAACACTGAAGCTTTCTTT
NA	TRBV4-1	16	TRBD1	TRBJ2-7	CASSSRQGPYSYEQYF	TGCGCCAGCAGCAGCCGACAGGGGCCCTACTCCTACGAGCAGTACTTC
NA	TRBV7-2	14	NA	TRBJ2-3	CASSPGPGADTQYF	TGTGCCAGCAGCCCCGGACCCGGGGCAGATACGCAGTATTTT
NA	TRBV12-3/TRBV12-4	17	TRBD2	TRBJ2-1	CASSLGPGLAGGGEQFF	TGTGCCAGCAGTTTAGGACCGGGACTAGCGGGGGGAGGTGAGCAGTTCTTC
NA	TRBV4-3	17	TRBD2	TRBJ2-3	CASSQASGGVSTDTQYF	TGCGCCAGCAGCCAGGCTAGCGGGGGAGTTAGCACAGATACGCAGTATTTT
NA	TRBV6-2/TRBV6-3	15	TRBD1	TRBJ2-7	CASTRTGGDSYEQYF	TGTGCCAGCACCAGGACAGGGGGAGACTCCTACGAGCAGTACTTC
few	TRBV29-1	11	NA	TRBJ2-7	CSIILHYEQYF	TGCAGCATTATCCTTCACTACGAGCAGTACTTC
NA	TRBV5-1	16	TRBD1	TRBJ1-6	CASSLQGVRKNSPLHF	TGTGCCAGCAGCTTACAGGGGGTGCGCAAGAATTCACCCCTCCACTTT
few	TRBV6-6	10	NA	TRBJ1-2	CASSYDGYTF	TGTGCCAGCAGTTACGACGGCTACACCTTC
NA	TRBV6-5	14	NA	TRBJ2-5	CASSYDRGGETQYF	TGTGCCAGCAGTTACGATCGGGGTGGGGAGACCCAGTACTTC
NA	TRBV9	18	NA	TRBJ2-4	CASSVAPTTVQAKNIQYF	TGTGCCAGCAGCGTAGCACCCACGACAGTTCAGGCCAAAAACATTCAGTACTTC
NA	TRBV30	13	NA	TRBJ2-7	CAWGAGIFYEQYF	TGTGCCTGGGGCGCAGGGATCTTCTACGAGCAGTACTTC
NA	TRBV20-1	14	NA	TRBJ2-6	CSASQLSGANVLTF	TGCAGTGCTAGTCAGCTCTCTGGGGCCAACGTCCTGACTTTC
NA	TRBV3-1	13	NA	TRBJ1-6	CASSQDSNSPLHF	TGTGCCAGCAGCCAAGATTCTAATTCACCCCTCCACTTT
NA	TRBV7-2	14	NA	TRBJ1-5	CASSLVRINQPQHF	TGTGCCAGCAGCTTAGTACGGATCAATCAGCCCCAGCATTTT
few	TRBV5-1	13	NA	TRBJ1-2	CASSSNQKGGYTF	TGCGCCAGCAGCTCAAATCAAAAGGGTGGCTACACCTTC
NA	TRBV10-3	15	NA	TRBJ1-2	CAISEARDKIRGYTF	TGTGCCATCAGTGAGGCCCGGGACAAGATAAGAGGCTACACCTTC
NA	TRBV7-9	14	NA	TRBJ2-7	CASSIKGERGEQYF	TGTGCCAGCAGTATCAAAGGGGAGAGGGGAGAGCAGTACTTC
few	TRBV24-1	13	NA	TRBJ1-2	CATSDLGTYGYTF	TGTGCCACCAGTGATTTGGGGACATATGGCTACACCTTC
many	TRBV29-1	13	NA	TRBJ2-5	CSVEFVGKETQYF	TGCAGCGTTGAGTTCGTCGGAAAAGAGACCCAGTACTTC
many	TRBV25-1	13	TRBD1	TRBJ1-4	CASSLGQREKLFF	TGTGCCAGCAGTCTGGGACAGCGTGAAAAACTGTTTTTT
NA	TRBV21-1	11	NA	TRBJ1-1	CASSKVSEAFF	TGTGCCAGCAGCAAAGTCAGTGAAGCTTTCTTT
NA	TRBV5-1	15	TRBD1	TRBJ2-1	CASSLASQGANEQFF	TGCGCCAGCAGCTTGGCCAGCCAGGGGGCCAATGAGCAGTTCTTC
NA	TRBV12-3/TRBV12-4	14	NA	TRBJ2-7	CASSPGRGIDEQYF	TGTGCCAGCAGCCCGGGACGGGGGATCGACGAGCAGTACTTC
NA	TRBV7-3	15	NA	TRBJ2-1	CASSLSGGRGNEQFF	TGTGCCAGCAGCTTAAGCGGGGGCAGGGGCAATGAGCAGTTCTTC
NA	TRBV7-3	18	NA	TRBJ1-6	CASSLIGGAGSYNSPLHF	TGTGCCAGCAGCTTGATCGGAGGGGCGGGCTCCTATAATTCACCCCTCCACTTT
NA	TRBV5-1	17	TRBD1	TRBJ1-2	CASSSIRDRGSFYGYTF	TGCGCCAGCAGCTCGATTCGGGACAGGGGAAGCTTCTATGGCTACACCTTC
NA	TRBV2	16	NA	TRBJ2-3	CASRPLRGPVSHTQYF	TGTGCCAGCAGGCCCCTGCGGGGGCCAGTTTCACATACGCAGTATTTT
once	TRBV2	17	NA	TRBJ1-2	CASRNNQPSGGGKGYTF	TGTGCCAGCAGAAATAACCAACCTTCGGGGGGAGGCAAAGGCTACACCTTC
NA	TRBV2	13	TRBD1	TRBJ1-4	CASRGTGVGRLFF	TGTGCCAGCAGAGGGACAGGGGTTGGGAGGCTGTTTTTT
NA	TRBV3-1	15	NA	TRBJ2-4	CASSQWDSAKNIQYF	TGTGCCAGCAGCCAATGGGACTCAGCCAAAAACATTCAGTACTTC